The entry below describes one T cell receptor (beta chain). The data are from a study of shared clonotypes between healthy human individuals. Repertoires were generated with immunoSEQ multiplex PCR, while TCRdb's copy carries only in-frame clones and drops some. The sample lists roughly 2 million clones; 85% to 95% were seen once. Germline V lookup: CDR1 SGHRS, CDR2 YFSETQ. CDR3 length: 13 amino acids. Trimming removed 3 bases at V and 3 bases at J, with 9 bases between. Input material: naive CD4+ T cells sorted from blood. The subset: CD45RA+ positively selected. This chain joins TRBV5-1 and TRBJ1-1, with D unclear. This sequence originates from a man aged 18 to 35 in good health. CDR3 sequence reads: CASSSNTYTEAFF. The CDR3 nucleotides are TGCGCCAGCAGCTCGAACACGTACACTGAAGCTTTCTTT.